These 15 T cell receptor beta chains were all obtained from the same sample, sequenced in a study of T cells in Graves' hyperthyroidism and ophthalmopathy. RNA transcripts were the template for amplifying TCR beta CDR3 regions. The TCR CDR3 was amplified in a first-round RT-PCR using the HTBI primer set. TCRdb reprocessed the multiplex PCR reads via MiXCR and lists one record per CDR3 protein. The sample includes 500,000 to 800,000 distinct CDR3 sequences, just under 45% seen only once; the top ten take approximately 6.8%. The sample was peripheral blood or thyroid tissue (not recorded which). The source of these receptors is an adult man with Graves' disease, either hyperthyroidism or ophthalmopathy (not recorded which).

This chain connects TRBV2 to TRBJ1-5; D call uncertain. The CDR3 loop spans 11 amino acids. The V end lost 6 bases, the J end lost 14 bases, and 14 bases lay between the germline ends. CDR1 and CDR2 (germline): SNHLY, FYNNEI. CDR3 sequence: CASSSQTPEHF. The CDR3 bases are TGTGCCAGCAGCTCACAGACACCCGAGCATTTT.

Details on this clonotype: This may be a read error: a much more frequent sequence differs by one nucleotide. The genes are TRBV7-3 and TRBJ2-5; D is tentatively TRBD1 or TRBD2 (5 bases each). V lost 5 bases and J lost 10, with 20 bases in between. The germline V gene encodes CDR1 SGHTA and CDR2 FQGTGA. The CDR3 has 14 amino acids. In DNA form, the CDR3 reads TGTGCCAGCAGCCCGTACCCAGGTTTGGGGGTCCAGTACTTC. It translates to CASSPYPGLGVQYF.

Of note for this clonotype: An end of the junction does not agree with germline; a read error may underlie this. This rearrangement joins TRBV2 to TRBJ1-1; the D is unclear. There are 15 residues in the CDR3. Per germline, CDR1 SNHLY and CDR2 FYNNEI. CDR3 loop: CASSPIGVLNTEAFF. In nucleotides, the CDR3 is TGTGCTAGCAGCCCCATCGGGGTACTGAACACTGAAGCTTTCTTT.

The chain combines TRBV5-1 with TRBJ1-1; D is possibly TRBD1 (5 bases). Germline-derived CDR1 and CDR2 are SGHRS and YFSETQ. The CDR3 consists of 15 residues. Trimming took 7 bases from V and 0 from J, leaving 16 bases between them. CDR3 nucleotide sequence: TGCGCCAGCGGAAGTGACAGCAACATGAACACTGAAGCTTTCTTT. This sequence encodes CASGSDSNMNTEAFF. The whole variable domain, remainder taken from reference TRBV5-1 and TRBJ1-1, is KAGVTQTPRYLIKTRGQQVTLSCSPISGHRSVSWYQQTPGQGLQFLFEYFSETQRNKGNFPGRFSGRQFSNSRSEMNVSTLELGDSALYLCASGSDSNMNTEAFFGQGTRLTVV.

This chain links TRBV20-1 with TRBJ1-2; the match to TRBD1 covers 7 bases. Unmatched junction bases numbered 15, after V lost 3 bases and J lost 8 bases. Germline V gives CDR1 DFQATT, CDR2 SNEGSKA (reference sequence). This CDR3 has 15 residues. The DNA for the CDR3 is TGCAGTGCTAGCTTGGAACAGACAGGGTTGGGAGGCTACACCTTC. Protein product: CSASLEQTGLGGYTF.

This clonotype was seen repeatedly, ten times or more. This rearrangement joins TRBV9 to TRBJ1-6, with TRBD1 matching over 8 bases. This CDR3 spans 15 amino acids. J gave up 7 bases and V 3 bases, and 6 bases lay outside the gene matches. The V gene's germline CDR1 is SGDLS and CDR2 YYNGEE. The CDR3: CASSASGTGNSPLHF. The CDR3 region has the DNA TGTGCCAGCAGCGCTTCCGGGACAGGAAATTCACCCCTCCACTTT.

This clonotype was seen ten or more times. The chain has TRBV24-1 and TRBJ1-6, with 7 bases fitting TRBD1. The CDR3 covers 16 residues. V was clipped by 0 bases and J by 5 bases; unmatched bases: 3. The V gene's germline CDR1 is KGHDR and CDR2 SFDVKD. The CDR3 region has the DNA TGTGCCACCAGTGATTTGCCGGGACAGCATAATTCACCCCTCCACTTT. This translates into CATSDLPGQHNSPLHF.

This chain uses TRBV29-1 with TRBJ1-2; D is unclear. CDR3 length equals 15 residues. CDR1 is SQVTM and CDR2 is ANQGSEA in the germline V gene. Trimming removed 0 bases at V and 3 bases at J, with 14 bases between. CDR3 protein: CSVEESRAVDYGYTF. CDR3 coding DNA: TGCAGCGTTGAAGAATCTAGGGCTGTAGACTATGGCTACACCTTC.

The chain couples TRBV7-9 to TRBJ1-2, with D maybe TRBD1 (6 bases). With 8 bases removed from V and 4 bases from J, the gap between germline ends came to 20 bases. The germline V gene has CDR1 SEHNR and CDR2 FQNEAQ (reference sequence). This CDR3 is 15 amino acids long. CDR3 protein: CASALYPDRIYGYTF. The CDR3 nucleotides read TGTGCCAGCGCCCTGTACCCGGACAGAATCTATGGCTACACCTTC.

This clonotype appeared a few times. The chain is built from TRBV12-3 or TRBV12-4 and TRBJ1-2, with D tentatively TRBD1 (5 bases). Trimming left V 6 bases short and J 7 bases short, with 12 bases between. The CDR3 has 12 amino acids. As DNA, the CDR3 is TGTGCCAGCAGCCAGGACATGGGTGGCTACACCTTC. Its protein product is CASSQDMGGYTF.

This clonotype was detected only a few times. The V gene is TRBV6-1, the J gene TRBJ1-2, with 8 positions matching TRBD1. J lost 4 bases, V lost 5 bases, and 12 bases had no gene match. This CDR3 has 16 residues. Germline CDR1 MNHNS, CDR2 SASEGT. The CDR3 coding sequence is TGTGCCAGCAGTTTAGGGACAGGAGGGAGCGGCTATGGCTACACCTTC. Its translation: CASSLGTGGSGYGYTF.

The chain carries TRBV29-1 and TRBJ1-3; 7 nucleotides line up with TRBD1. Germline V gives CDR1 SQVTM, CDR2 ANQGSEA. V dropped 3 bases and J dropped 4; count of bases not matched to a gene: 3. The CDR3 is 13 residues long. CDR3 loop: CSVERGLGNTIYF. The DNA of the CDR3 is TGCAGCGTTGAGAGGGGGCTCGGAAACACCATATATTTT.

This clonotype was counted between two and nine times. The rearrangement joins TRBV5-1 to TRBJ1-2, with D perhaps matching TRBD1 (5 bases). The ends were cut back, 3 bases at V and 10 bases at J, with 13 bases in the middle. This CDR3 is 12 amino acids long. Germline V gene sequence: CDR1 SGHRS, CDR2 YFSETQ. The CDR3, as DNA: TGCGCCAGCAGCTCTATAACAGGATACTACACCTTC. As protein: CASSSITGYYTF.

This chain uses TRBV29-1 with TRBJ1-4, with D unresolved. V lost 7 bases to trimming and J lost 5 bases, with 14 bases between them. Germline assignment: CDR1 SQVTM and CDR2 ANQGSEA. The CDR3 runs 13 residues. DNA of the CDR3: TGCAGCGCATATGAGGGTACAAATGAAAAACTGTTTTTT. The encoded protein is CSAYEGTNEKLFF. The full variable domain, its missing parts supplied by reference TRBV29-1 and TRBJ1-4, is SAVISQKPSRDICQRGTSLTIQCQVDSQVTMMFWYRQQPGQSLTLIATANQGSEATYESGFVIDKFPISRPNLTFSTLTVSNMSPEDSSIYLCSAYEGTNEKLFFGSGTQLSVL.

CDR3 amino acids: CATSDGTGGFYGYTF. CDR3 nucleotides: TGTGCCACCAGTGACGGGACAGGGGGCTTCTATGGCTACACCTTC. The gene calls are TRBV24-1 and TRBJ1-2; 12 nucleotides agree with TRBD1. Trimming cost V 4 bases and J 4 bases; bases outside gene matches: 3. Germline CDR1 and CDR2: KGHDR and SFDVKD. The CDR3 runs 15 residues.